Listed below are T cell receptor beta chains from one sample, sequenced in a study of shared clonotypes between healthy human individuals. Profiling relied on immunoSEQ multiplex PCR, and the TCRdb table lists in-frame clones only, not all of them. The sample has almost 750,000 clones; about two thirds are singletons. Sequenced: memory CD4+ T cells sorted from blood. The receptor source for this set is a woman aged 30 to 39 in good health. Both conserved end residues are part of each CDR3. A D gene is named only where the DNA matches it firmly. Not every row has a clone size; where given, it reads once, few, many or a size class.

D: .; J: TRBJ2-5; size: few; V: TRBV6-5; DNA: TGTGCCAGCAGTTCGGGGTGGCAGACCCAGTACTTC; CDR3: CASSSGWQTQYF
D: .; J: TRBJ2-1; size: .; V: TRBV25-1; DNA: TGTGCCAGCAGTGAAAGAAACGTGGAAAGAGATTACAATGAGCAGTTCTTC; CDR3: CASSERNVERDYNEQFF
D: .; J: TRBJ2-7; size: .; V: TRBV5-5; DNA: TGTGCCAGCAGCCGCCGGGACCCCTCCTACGAGCAGTACTTC; CDR3: CASSRRDPSYEQYF
D: TRBD2; J: TRBJ2-4; size: .; V: TRBV11-1; DNA: TGTGCCAGCAGCTTAGGGACTAGCGGAAACATTCAGTACTTC; CDR3: CASSLGTSGNIQYF
D: TRBD2; J: TRBJ2-5; size: .; V: TRBV29-1; DNA: TGCAGCGTGGGACTAGCGGGAGATTGGGAGACCCAGTACTTC; CDR3: CSVGLAGDWETQYF
D: .; J: TRBJ2-5; size: .; V: TRBV10-3; DNA: TGTGCCACCAGAACTTCGGGTGGCCAAGAGACCCAGTACTTC; CDR3: CATRTSGGQETQYF
D: TRBD2; J: TRBJ2-7; size: .; V: TRBV4-1; DNA: TGCGCCAGCAGCCAGCCCGGGACTAGGGGCGAGCAGTACTTC; CDR3: CASSQPGTRGEQYF
D: .; J: TRBJ2-7; size: few; V: TRBV7-8; DNA: TGTGCCAGCAGCTTAGGGCCCCTCGAGCAGTACTTC; CDR3: CASSLGPLEQYF
D: .; J: TRBJ2-3; size: .; V: TRBV27; DNA: TGTGCCAGCAGTTTCTTATCGGGAGTAGAGGATACGCAGTATTTT; CDR3: CASSFLSGVEDTQYF
D: TRBD1; J: TRBJ2-7; size: .; V: TRBV5-4; DNA: TGTGCCAGCAGTCCCGGACCGACAGGGTCCTACGAGCAGTACTTC; CDR3: CASSPGPTGSYEQYF
D: TRBD1; J: TRBJ2-7; size: .; V: TRBV5-1; DNA: TGCGCCAGCAGCGGGACAGGGGGCTCATTATCCTACGAGCAGTACTTC; CDR3: CASSGTGGSLSYEQYF
D: .; J: TRBJ1-1; size: .; V: TRBV28; DNA: TGTGCCAGCAGTACTCCGGGACCCATGAACACTGAAGCTTTCTTT; CDR3: CASSTPGPMNTEAFF
D: .; J: TRBJ2-6; size: .; V: TRBV5-5; DNA: TGTGCCAGCAGCTTGGCCTTACAGGGATCGGCCGGGGCCAACGTCCTGACTTTC; CDR3: CASSLALQGSAGANVLTF
D: .; J: TRBJ2-1; size: .; V: TRBV12-2; DNA: TGTGCAAGTCGCTTAAGGAGACTAGCGGGGGGTATGGACAATGAGCAGTTCTTC; CDR3: CASRLRRLAGGMDNEQFF
D: .; J: TRBJ1-5; size: .; V: TRBV28; DNA: TGTGCCAGCAGTTTCCCAGAGACTGCCAATCAGCCCCAGCATTTT; CDR3: CASSFPETANQPQHF
D: TRBD2; J: TRBJ2-5; size: .; V: TRBV10-2; DNA: TGCGCCAGCAGCGTAGCGGGGCGGGGGGAGACCCAGTACTTC; CDR3: CASSVAGRGETQYF
D: TRBD1; J: TRBJ2-2; size: .; V: TRBV9; DNA: TGTGCCAGCAGCCCCGGGACAGGGCCCGGGGAGCTGTTTTTT; CDR3: CASSPGTGPGELFF
D: TRBD2; J: TRBJ2-7; size: .; V: TRBV7-2; DNA: TGTGCCAGCAGCTTACAACTAGCGGGAGCCGCCCACGAGCAGTACTTC; CDR3: CASSLQLAGAAHEQYF
D: TRBD2; J: TRBJ2-1; size: .; V: TRBV6-6; DNA: TGTGCCAGCAGTACCTCGACTAGCGGGAGGGAGCAGTTCTTC; CDR3: CASSTSTSGREQFF
D: TRBD2; J: TRBJ2-1; size: .; V: TRBV19; DNA: TGTGCCAGTAGGATAGCGGGAACTAATGAGCAGTTCTTC; CDR3: CASRIAGTNEQFF
D: TRBD1; J: TRBJ2-7; size: .; V: TRBV7-2; DNA: TGTGCCAGCAGCTACGACAGGGCGATCTACGAGCAGTACTTC; CDR3: CASSYDRAIYEQYF
D: .; J: TRBJ1-1; size: .; V: TRBV19; DNA: TGTGCCAGTAGTATAGGGGGTGACAGTTTGAACACTGAAGCTTTCTTT; CDR3: CASSIGGDSLNTEAFF
D: TRBD2; J: TRBJ2-5; size: .; V: TRBV2; DNA: TGTGCCAGCAGTCTTACTAGCGGGAGAGAGACCCAGTACTTC; CDR3: CASSLTSGRETQYF
D: TRBD1; J: TRBJ1-1; size: .; V: TRBV5-1; DNA: TGCGCCAGTAGACTCGGGACAGAGAACACTGAAGCTTTCTTT; CDR3: CASRLGTENTEAFF
D: TRBD2; J: TRBJ2-3; size: .; V: TRBV18; DNA: TGTGCCAGCTCACCGGGACTAGCGGGAGGTCTTGGGCAGTATTTT; CDR3: CASSPGLAGGLGQYF
D: .; J: TRBJ2-5; size: .; V: TRBV7-2; DNA: TGTGCCAGCAGCCACTACGGGGAGACCCAGTACTTC; CDR3: CASSHYGETQYF
D: .; J: TRBJ2-3; size: .; V: TRBV4-2; DNA: TGTGCCAGCAGCCAAGATACAGGGTTTTCTAGCACAGATACGCAGTATTTT; CDR3: CASSQDTGFSSTDTQYF
D: .; J: TRBJ1-1; size: .; V: TRBV5-6; DNA: TGTGCCAGCAGCTCCAGAGTAAACACTGAAGCTTTCTTT; CDR3: CASSSRVNTEAFF
D: .; J: TRBJ1-5; size: .; V: TRBV6-6; DNA: TGTGCCAGCAGTTTGACGATGTTACAGCCCCAGCATTTT; CDR3: CASSLTMLQPQHF
D: TRBD1; J: TRBJ1-1; size: .; V: TRBV7-3; DNA: TGTGCCAGCAGCCGGGCTGACAGGGGAGCTTTCTTT; CDR3: CASSRADRGAFF
D: .; J: TRBJ1-5; size: .; V: TRBV6-1; DNA: TGTGCCAGCAGCACAGGGTTCAATCAGCCCCAGCATTTT; CDR3: CASSTGFNQPQHF
D: TRBD1; J: TRBJ1-1; size: once; V: TRBV2; DNA: TGTGCCAGCAGGGACCCCCAGGGGGGTTACACTGAAGCTTTCTTT; CDR3: CASRDPQGGYTEAFF
D: TRBD1; J: TRBJ2-2; size: .; V: TRBV6-1; DNA: TGTGCCAGCAGCCCGGAGCAGGGGGCCATCGGGGAGCTGTTTTTT; CDR3: CASSPEQGAIGELFF
D: .; J: TRBJ1-5; size: few; V: TRBV28; DNA: TGTGCCAGCACAAGTAGCGCCGGACAGTCAAATCAGCCCCAGCATTTT; CDR3: CASTSSAGQSNQPQHF
D: .; J: TRBJ2-3; size: .; V: TRBV10-1; DNA: TGCGCCAGCAGTGAGTCGGGCCGGAGCACAGATACGCAGTATTTT; CDR3: CASSESGRSTDTQYF
D: .; J: TRBJ1-5; size: .; V: TRBV4-1; DNA: TGCGCCAGCAGCCAAGCGGGATTTAGCAATCAGCCCCAGCATTTT; CDR3: CASSQAGFSNQPQHF
D: .; J: TRBJ2-3; size: few; V: TRBV7-9; DNA: TGTGCCAGCAGCTTAGCGCTTCCTCTCGGGACGCAGTATTTT; CDR3: CASSLALPLGTQYF
D: .; J: TRBJ2-6; size: .; V: TRBV1; DNA: TGCACCAGCAGCCAAGATCTAGCGGGAGGGTCTGGGGCCAACGTCCTGACTTTC; CDR3: CTSSQDLAGGSGANVLTF
D: .; J: TRBJ1-5; size: .; V: TRBV6-6; DNA: TGTGCCAGCAAATCGGAGATCAATCAGCCCCAGCATTTT; CDR3: CASKSEINQPQHF
D: .; J: TRBJ1-4; size: once; V: TRBV7-8; DNA: TGTGCCAGCAGCTTAGCAGGAGGACAGCAAAAACTGTTTTTT; CDR3: CASSLAGGQQKLFF
D: .; J: TRBJ2-7; size: .; V: TRBV28; DNA: TGTGCCAGCAGTTTAGGGGGGAGCAGGACCTACGAGCAGTACTTC; CDR3: CASSLGGSRTYEQYF
D: .; J: TRBJ1-1; size: once; V: TRBV28; DNA: TGTGCCAGCAGTTCCGTTCGGATGAACACTGAAGCTTTCTTT; CDR3: CASSSVRMNTEAFF
D: .; J: TRBJ1-5; size: .; V: TRBV19; DNA: TGTGCCAGTAGTATGGGTCCGATTAGCAATCAGCCCCAGCATTTT; CDR3: CASSMGPISNQPQHF
D: TRBD1; J: TRBJ2-3; size: .; V: TRBV2; DNA: TGTGCCAGCGGACAGGATACTAGCACAGATACGCAGTATTTT; CDR3: CASGQDTSTDTQYF
D: TRBD2; J: TRBJ2-7; size: .; V: TRBV27; DNA: TGTGCCAGCAGCCGTCAGCGGGAGGGCTCCTACGAGCAGTACTTC; CDR3: CASSRQREGSYEQYF
D: .; J: TRBJ1-2; size: .; V: TRBV7-9; DNA: TGTGCCAGCAGCACCCAGACAGACTATGGCTACACCTTC; CDR3: CASSTQTDYGYTF
D: TRBD1; J: TRBJ1-2; size: .; V: TRBV5-4; DNA: TGTGCCAGCAGCTCGGACAGGGGGGGCTCGGGCTACACCTTC; CDR3: CASSSDRGGSGYTF
D: .; J: TRBJ2-3; size: .; V: TRBV11-1; DNA: TGTGCCAGCAGCTTAGTCGGGCCAGGTGTGCTCTATTTT; CDR3: CASSLVGPGVLYF
D: TRBD1; J: TRBJ2-7; size: .; V: TRBV2; DNA: TGTGCCAGCAGTCAACAGGGGGCAGAGTACGAGCAGTACTTC; CDR3: CASSQQGAEYEQYF
D: .; J: TRBJ2-7; size: .; V: TRBV28; DNA: TGTGCCAGCAGTGATGGCGGCGGGGTGACTACCCGTTTCTACGAGCAGTACTTC; CDR3: CASSDGGGVTTRFYEQYF
D: .; J: TRBJ1-1; size: .; V: TRBV27; DNA: TGTGCCAGCAGTTCCCCCACCTCGGCAGGCGAAGGTGGCACTGAAGCTTTCTTT; CDR3: CASSSPTSAGEGGTEAFF
D: .; J: TRBJ1-5; size: few; V: TRBV2; DNA: TGTGCCAGCAGTGAAGCGGGGACACGCTCTCAGCCCCAGCATTTT; CDR3: CASSEAGTRSQPQHF
D: .; J: TRBJ1-1; size: .; V: TRBV5-4; DNA: TGTGCCAGCAGCTTGACAGGGTATAGGACTGAAGCTTTCTTT; CDR3: CASSLTGYRTEAFF
D: .; J: TRBJ2-3; size: .; V: TRBV14; DNA: TGTGCCAGCACCCGACTGGGCACAGATACGCAGTATTTT; CDR3: CASTRLGTDTQYF
D: TRBD2; J: TRBJ2-1; size: .; V: TRBV6-1; DNA: TGTGCCAGCAGTCATCTGGCGGGAGACTACAATGAGCAGTTCTTC; CDR3: CASSHLAGDYNEQFF
D: .; J: TRBJ1-1; size: .; V: TRBV28; DNA: TGTGCCAGCAGTTGGGGGACGTACACGAACACTGAAGCTTTCTTT; CDR3: CASSWGTYTNTEAFF
D: .; J: TRBJ2-1; size: .; V: TRBV20-1; DNA: TGCAGTTATCTTAGGAGGACGCGGCAGTTCTTC; CDR3: CSYLRRTRQFF
D: .; J: TRBJ1-1; size: .; V: TRBV7-2; DNA: TGTGCCAGCAGCCCCCCGACCGTGACTGAAGCTTTCTTT; CDR3: CASSPPTVTEAFF
D: TRBD2; J: TRBJ2-5; size: .; V: TRBV7-2; DNA: TGTGCCAGCAGCTTTTACGGGGGCGGGAGGGCCTCAGAGACCCAGTACTTC; CDR3: CASSFYGGGRASETQYF
D: .; J: TRBJ1-2; size: .; V: TRBV2; DNA: TGTGCCAGCAGTGAGCTAGACATAGCTTATGGCTACACCTTC; CDR3: CASSELDIAYGYTF